Below, 9 T cell receptor beta chains from the same sample are listed, as sequenced in a study of STAT5B mutations in CD4+ large granular lymphocyte leukemia. TCRdb keeps only in-frame clones here, not all; method: immunoSEQ multiplex PCR. This sample has over 25,000 clones, with 81% found just once. What was sequenced was CD4+ T cells from blood buffy coats. Receptor source: a human donor in good health.

The chain joins TRBV19 to TRBJ1-4; a possible D gene is TRBD1 (5 bases). Trimming removed 5 bases at V and 8 bases at J, with 15 bases between. The CDR3 contains 14 residues. The germline gives CDR1 LNHDA, CDR2 SQIVND (reference sequence). CDR3 protein: CASSLGRGVEKLFF. In DNA, the CDR3 is TGTGCCAGTAGTCTGGGACGGGGAGTGGAAAAACTGTTTTTT.

The rearrangement links TRBV5-5 to TRBJ2-7; TRBD1 is a possible D gene (5 bases). V dropped 4 bases and J dropped 7 bases, with 15 bases sitting between them. CDR1 and CDR2 from the germline V gene are SGHKS and YYEKEE (reference sequence). The CDR3 spans 13 residues. CDR3 DNA: TGTGCCAGCAGCCTGGGGCAGGAAGATGAGCAGTACTTC. Amino acids: CASSLGQEDEQYF. The full variable domain, in which reference TRBV5-5 and TRBJ2-7 provide the parts outside the CDR3, is DAGVTQSPTHLIKTRGQQVTLRCSPISGHKSVSWYQQVLGQGPQFIFQYYEKEERGRGNFPDRFSARQFPNYSSELNVNALLLGDSALYLCASSLGQEDEQYFGPGTRLTVT.

Here the CDR3 DNA reads TGTGCCATAACCGGGACATTGGGCGAAAAACTGTTTTTT. It encodes CAITGTLGEKLFF. The V call is TRBV28, the J call TRBJ1-4; perhaps TRBD1 as D (6 bases). This CDR3 contains 13 residues. V lost 10 bases, J lost 8 bases, and 17 bases lay in between. Germline CDR1 and CDR2: MDHEN and SYDVKM.

This sequence joins TRBV20-1 and TRBJ2-3; D gene unclear. The germline gives CDR1 DFQATT, CDR2 SNEGSKA (reference sequence). The CDR3 is 11 amino acids. Trimming removed 7 bases from V and 6 bases from J, with 11 bases in between. This CDR3 reads CSVASGDTQYF. CDR3 bases: TGCAGTGTTGCATCCGGGGATACGCAGTATTTT.

This chain connects TRBV7-9 to TRBJ1-2, with a tentative D call TRBD1 (5 bases). Trimming removed 4 bases at V and 13 bases at J, with 19 bases between. Germline V CDR1 and CDR2: SEHNR, FQNEAQ (reference sequence). The CDR3 extends over 13 amino acids. CDR3: CASSSNGAGLSTF. The CDR3, as DNA: TGTGCCAGCAGCTCTAACGGGGCCGGCTTGAGCACCTTC.

The CDR3 here is CASSQCHRVSPFF. The CDR3 nucleotides are TGCGCCAGCAGTCAATGCCACCGGGTCTCGCCGTTCTTC. The V call is TRBV23-1, the J call TRBJ2-1, with unresolved D. Being an ORF, TRBV23-1 has a function that is uncertain. This CDR3 is built from 13 residues. Trimming cost V 1 base and J 15 bases, with 16 bases left between them.

The chain recombines TRBV5-4 with TRBJ2-5; 7 bases fit TRBD1. The V and J ends lost 2 bases and 5 bases, in that order; junction bases with no gene match: 6. CDR1 and CDR2 from the germline V gene are SGHNT and YYREEE (reference sequence). The CDR3 contains 14 residues. This CDR3 is CASSLDRAEETQYF. In DNA form, the CDR3 reads TGTGCCAGCAGCTTAGACAGGGCCGAGGAGACCCAGTACTTC.

This sequence joins TRBV5-1 and TRBJ2-5; 7 bases match TRBD2. After removal of 0 bases from V and 1 base from J, the junction contained 6 bases not matched to a gene. CDR1 is SGHRS and CDR2 is YFSETQ in the germline V gene. The CDR3 spans 16 residues. Written as DNA, the CDR3 is TGCGCCAGCAGCTTGGCCGTTGGCGGGGGCCAAGAGACCCAGTACTTC. Protein sequence: CASSLAVGGGQETQYF.

This chain links TRBV6-5 with TRBJ1-4; D ambiguous. The germline gives CDR1 MNHEY, CDR2 SVGAGI. The CDR3 extends over 14 amino acids. The V gene lost 6 bases and the J gene lost 0 bases, with 8 bases spanning the gap. CDR3 coding DNA: TGTGCCAGCAGCCCCACCGCAACTAATGAAAAACTGTTTTTT. Encoded protein: CASSPTATNEKLFF.